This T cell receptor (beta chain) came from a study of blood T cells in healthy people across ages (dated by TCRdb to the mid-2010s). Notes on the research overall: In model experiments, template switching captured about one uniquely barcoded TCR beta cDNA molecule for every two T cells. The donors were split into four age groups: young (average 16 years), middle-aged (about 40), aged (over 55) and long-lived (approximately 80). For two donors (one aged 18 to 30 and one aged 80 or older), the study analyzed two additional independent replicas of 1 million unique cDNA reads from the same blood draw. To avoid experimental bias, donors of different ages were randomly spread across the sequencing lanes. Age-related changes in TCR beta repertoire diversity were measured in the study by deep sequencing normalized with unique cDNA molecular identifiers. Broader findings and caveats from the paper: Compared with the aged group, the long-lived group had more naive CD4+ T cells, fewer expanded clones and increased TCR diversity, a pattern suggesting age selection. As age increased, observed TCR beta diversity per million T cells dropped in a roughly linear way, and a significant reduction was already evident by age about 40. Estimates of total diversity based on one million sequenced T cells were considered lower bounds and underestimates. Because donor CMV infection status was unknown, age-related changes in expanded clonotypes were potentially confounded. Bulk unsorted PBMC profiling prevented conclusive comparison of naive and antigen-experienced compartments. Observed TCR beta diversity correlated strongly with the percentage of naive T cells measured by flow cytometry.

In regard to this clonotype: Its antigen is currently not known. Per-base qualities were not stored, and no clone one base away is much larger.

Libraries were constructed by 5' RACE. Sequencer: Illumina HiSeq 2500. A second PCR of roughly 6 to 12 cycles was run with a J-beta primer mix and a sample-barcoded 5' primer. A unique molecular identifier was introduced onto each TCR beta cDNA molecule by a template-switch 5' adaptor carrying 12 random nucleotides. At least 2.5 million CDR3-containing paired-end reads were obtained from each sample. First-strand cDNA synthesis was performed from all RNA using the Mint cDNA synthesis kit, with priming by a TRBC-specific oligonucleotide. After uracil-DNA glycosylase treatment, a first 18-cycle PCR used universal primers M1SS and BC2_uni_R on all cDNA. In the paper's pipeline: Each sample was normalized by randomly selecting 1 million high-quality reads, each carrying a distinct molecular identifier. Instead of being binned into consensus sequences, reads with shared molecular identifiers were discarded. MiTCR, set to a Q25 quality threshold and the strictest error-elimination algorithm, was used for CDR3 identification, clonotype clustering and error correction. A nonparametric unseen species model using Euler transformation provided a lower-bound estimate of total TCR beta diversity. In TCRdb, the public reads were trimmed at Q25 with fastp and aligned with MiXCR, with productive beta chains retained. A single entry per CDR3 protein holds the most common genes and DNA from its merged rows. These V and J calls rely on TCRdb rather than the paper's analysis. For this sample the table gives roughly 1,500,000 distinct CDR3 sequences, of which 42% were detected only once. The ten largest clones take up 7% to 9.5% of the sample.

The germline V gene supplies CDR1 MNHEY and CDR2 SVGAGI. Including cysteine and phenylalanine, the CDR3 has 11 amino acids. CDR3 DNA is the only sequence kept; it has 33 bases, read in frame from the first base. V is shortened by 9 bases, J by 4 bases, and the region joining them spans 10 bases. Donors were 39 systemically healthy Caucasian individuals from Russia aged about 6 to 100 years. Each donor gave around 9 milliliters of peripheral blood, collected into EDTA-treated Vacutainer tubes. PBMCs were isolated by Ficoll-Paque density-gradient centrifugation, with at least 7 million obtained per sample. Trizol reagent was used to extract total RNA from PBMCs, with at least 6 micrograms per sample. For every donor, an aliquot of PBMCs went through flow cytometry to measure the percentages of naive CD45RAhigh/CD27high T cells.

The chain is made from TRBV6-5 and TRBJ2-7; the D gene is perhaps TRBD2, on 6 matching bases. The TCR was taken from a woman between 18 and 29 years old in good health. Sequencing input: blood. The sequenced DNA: TGTGCCAGTGGGGGGTTTTACGAGCAGTACTTC. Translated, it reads CASGGFYEQYF.